Listed here are 14 T cell receptor beta chains from one sample, sequenced in a study of vaccination and CD4 T cells after COVID-19. The treatment denotes: approximately 9-day PBMC culture with coronavirus spike peptide pools or control peptides (ViraFEST assay). The Oncomine TCR Beta short-read assay sequenced DNA from cultured CD4+ T cells. TCRdb reprocessed the PCR reads with MiXCR, giving one entry per CDR3 protein. The sample has about 11,000 distinct CDR3 sequences; around 78% are singletons. Antigen specificity for these receptors is unknown. Sequencing used CD4+ T cells from blood, cultured in vitro. The receptors derive from a human donor who had recovered from COVID-19.

The chain couples TRBV6-1 to TRBJ1-5; 8 nucleotides match TRBD1. V lost 5 bases, J lost 9 bases, and 9 bases stayed unmatched. CDR1 is MNHNS, CDR2 SASEGT, per germline. The CDR3 covers 14 residues. The DNA for the CDR3 is TGTGCCAGCAGTAAGACAGGGGTTAATGGGCCCCAGCATTTT. It yields the protein CASSKTGVNGPQHF.

The chain recombines TRBV20-1 with TRBJ2-2; 8 bases line up with TRBD2. Germline CDR1 reads DFQATT; CDR2 reads SNEGSKA (reference sequence). The CDR3 consists of 16 residues. V lost 6 bases, J lost 5 bases, and 14 bases stayed unmatched. CDR3 bases: TGCAGTGCCCCCAGAACGGGAGGGCCAATAACCGGGGAGCTGTTTTTT. The encoded protein is CSAPRTGGPITGELFF.

The rearrangement uses TRBV7-2 and TRBJ2-7; 14 bases align to TRBD2. Losses at the gene ends were 2 bases for V and 4 bases for J; bases not matched to a gene: 10. Germline loops: CDR1 SGHTA, CDR2 FQGNSA. The CDR3 sequence is 18 residues long. The CDR3 coding sequence is TGTGCCAGCAGCTTAACCGGGACTAGCGGGAGACAGGGGTACGAGCAGTACTTC. Protein: CASSLTGTSGRQGYEQYF.

V and J are TRBV19 and TRBJ1-5, with TRBD1 as a possible D gene (5 bases). The V gene lost 5 bases and the J gene lost 6 bases, with 14 bases spanning the gap. The CDR3 has 14 amino acids. The germline gives CDR1 LNHDA, CDR2 SQIVND (reference sequence). Here the CDR3 DNA reads TGTGCCAGTAGTTATCAGGGTGACGGTCAGCCCCAGCATTTT. Amino acid sequence: CASSYQGDGQPQHF.

The CDR3 sequence: CASTPDRGNYNEQFF. As DNA, the CDR3 is TGTGCCAGCACTCCGGACAGGGGGAACTACAATGAGCAGTTCTTC. This chain uses TRBV5-4 with TRBJ2-1, with 10 nucleotides matching TRBD1. J gave up 3 bases and V 6 bases, and 6 bases lay outside the gene matches. Per germline, CDR1 SGHNT and CDR2 YYREEE (reference sequence). The CDR3 totals 15 residues.

V usage is TRBV4-3 and J usage is TRBJ2-3; D may be TRBD2 (6 bases). Trimming took off 3 bases at V and 2 bases at J, with 15 bases between the two ends. This CDR3 spans 16 amino acids. Germline V lookup: CDR1 LGHNA, CDR2 YSLEER. CDR3 loop: CASSQGDWTNTDTQYF. CDR3 DNA: TGCGCCAGCAGCCAGGGGGACTGGACGAACACAGATACGCAGTATTTT.

CDR3 sequence reads: CASSYYRGLYNEQFF. In DNA form, the CDR3 reads TGTGCCAGCAGCTATTACAGGGGGCTCTACAATGAGCAGTTCTTC. The chain links TRBV27 to TRBJ2-1; 9 bases align to TRBD1. This CDR3 is built from 15 residues. V was clipped by 6 bases and J by 3 bases; unmatched bases: 6. Germline V gives CDR1 MNHEY, CDR2 SMNVEV (reference sequence).

The J gene is TRBJ1-2, the V gene TRBV28; TRBD1 matches at 10 bases. The CDR3 covers 15 residues. J gave up 6 bases and V 4 bases, and 8 bases lay outside the gene matches. The germline V gene encodes CDR1 MDHEN and CDR2 SYDVKM. DNA for the CDR3: TGTGCCAGCAGTTCTCCCGGGACAGGGGTTGATGGCTACACCTTC. Translated: CASSSPGTGVDGYTF.

This clonotype was detected a few times. V is TRBV6-5 and J is TRBJ1-1; 7 nucleotides line up with TRBD1. This CDR3 has 16 residues. Per germline, CDR1 MNHEY and CDR2 SVGAGI. Germline trimming cut 4 bases from V and 4 bases from J; bases unmatched to any gene: 12. The CDR3 DNA reads as TGTGCCAGCAGTTCCCCGGGACAACCAGGGGGCACTGAAGCTTTCTTT. This gives the protein CASSSPGQPGGTEAFF.

V gene TRBV6-2 or TRBV6-3 combines with J gene TRBJ1-5; D is possibly TRBD1 (6 bases). The V gene's germline CDR1 is MNHEY and CDR2 SVGEGT. This CDR3 region has 15 residues. Trimming removed 3 bases at V and 4 bases at J, with 13 bases between. CDR3 region: CASSYTGQLNQPQHF. DNA of the CDR3: TGTGCCAGCAGTTATACAGGACAGCTGAATCAGCCCCAGCATTTT.

This clonotype was observed a few times. This rearrangement joins TRBV12-3 or TRBV12-4 to TRBJ1-2; 9 nucleotides agree with TRBD1. V lost 6 bases to trimming and J lost 7 bases; unmatched junction nucleotides: 6. The CDR3 contains 13 residues. CDR3 in DNA: TGTGCCAGCAGGACACAGGGGGCGCGTGGCTACACCTTC. It is translated as CASRTQGARGYTF.

This clonotype is labeled as medium-sized. The DNA for the CDR3 is TGTGCCACCAGTGATCCGCGGACAACTGGAAACACCATATATTTT. Encoded protein: CATSDPRTTGNTIYF. This chain joins TRBV24-1 and TRBJ1-3, with D maybe TRBD1 (5 bases). Trimming pared 3 bases from V and 2 bases from J, leaving 10 bases between. The germline V gene has CDR1 KGHDR and CDR2 SFDVKD. The length of the CDR3 is 15 residues.

This chain links TRBV7-6 with TRBJ2-2; D tentatively reads TRBD1 or TRBD2 (5 bases each). The V gene's germline CDR1 is SGHVS and CDR2 FNYEAQ. This CDR3 region has 15 residues. V gave up 0 bases and J gave up 2 bases, with 7 bases separating them. CDR3 loop: CASSLAGVNTGELFF. In DNA, the CDR3 is TGTGCCAGCAGCTTAGCGGGGGTCAACACCGGGGAGCTGTTTTTT.

The chain carries TRBV20-1 and TRBJ1-2, with D possibly matching TRBD1 (5 bases). Germline CDR1 is DFQATT and CDR2 is SNEGSKA (reference sequence). This CDR3 comprises 10 residues. V lost 7 bases and J 8 bases, leaving 11 bases between the germline ends. The CDR3 loop reads CSGDRFGYTF. CDR3 nucleotide sequence: TGCAGTGGGGACCGGTTCGGCTACACCTTC.